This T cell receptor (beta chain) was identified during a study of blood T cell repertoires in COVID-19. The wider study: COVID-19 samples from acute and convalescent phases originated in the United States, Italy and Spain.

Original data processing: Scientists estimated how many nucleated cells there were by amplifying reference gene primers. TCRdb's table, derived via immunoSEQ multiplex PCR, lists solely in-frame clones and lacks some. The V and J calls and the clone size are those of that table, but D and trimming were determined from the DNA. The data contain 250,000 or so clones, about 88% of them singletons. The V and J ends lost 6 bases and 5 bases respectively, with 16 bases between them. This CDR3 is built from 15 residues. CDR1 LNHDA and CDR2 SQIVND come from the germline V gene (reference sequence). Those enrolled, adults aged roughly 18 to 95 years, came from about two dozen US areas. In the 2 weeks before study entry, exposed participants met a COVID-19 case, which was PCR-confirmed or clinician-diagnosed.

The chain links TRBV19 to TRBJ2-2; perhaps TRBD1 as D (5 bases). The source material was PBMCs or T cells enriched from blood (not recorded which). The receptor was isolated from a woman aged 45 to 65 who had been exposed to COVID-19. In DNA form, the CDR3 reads TGTGCCAGTAGAGGGCAGGGTAAAAGAACCGGGGAGCTGTTTTTT. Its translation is CASRGQGKRTGELFF.